This is a list of T cell receptor beta chains from one sample in a study of blood T cell repertoires in COVID-19. Produced via immunoSEQ multiplex PCR; TCRdb's table is partial and in-frame only. Of over 85,000 clones listed, around 84% are singletons. Material: peripheral blood. The receptors were sampled from a human donor in a cohort sampled during active COVID-19. Both conserved end residues are part of each CDR3. A D gene is named only where the DNA matches it firmly.

cdr3_aa: CASSQDSPGTYNSPLHF
cdr3_nt: TGCGCCAGCAGCCAAGATTCGCCGGGAACCTATAATTCACCCCTCCACTTT
d_call: NA
j_call: TRBJ1-6
v_call: TRBV4-3

cdr3_aa: CASSPRGSNPDTQYF
cdr3_nt: TGCGCCAGCAGCCCAAGAGGGAGTAACCCAGATACGCAGTATTTT
d_call: NA
j_call: TRBJ2-3
v_call: TRBV5-1

cdr3_aa: CASSSLAGNEQFF
cdr3_nt: TGTGCCAGCAGTTCGCTAGCGGGCAATGAGCAGTTCTTC
d_call: TRBD2
j_call: TRBJ2-1
v_call: TRBV2

cdr3_aa: CASSLAGRDEKLFF
cdr3_nt: TGCGCCAGCAGCTTGGCCGGCAGGGATGAAAAACTGTTTTTT
d_call: NA
j_call: TRBJ1-4
v_call: TRBV5-1

cdr3_aa: CSVVGTGNYEQYF
cdr3_nt: TGCAGCGTTGTGGGGACAGGGAATTACGAGCAGTACTTC
d_call: TRBD1
j_call: TRBJ2-7
v_call: TRBV29-1

cdr3_aa: CASSDPGTGGETQYF
cdr3_nt: TGTGCCAGCAGTGATCCCGGGACAGGGGGCGAGACCCAGTACTTC
d_call: TRBD1
j_call: TRBJ2-5
v_call: TRBV2

cdr3_aa: CASSHHGQAQETQYF
cdr3_nt: TGTGCCAGCAGCCACCACGGACAGGCCCAAGAGACCCAGTACTTC
d_call: TRBD1
j_call: TRBJ2-5
v_call: TRBV3-1/TRBV3-2

cdr3_aa: CASGEGQGPGQPQHF
cdr3_nt: TGTGCCAGCGGGGAGGGACAGGGGCCAGGGCAGCCCCAGCATTTT
d_call: TRBD1
j_call: TRBJ1-5
v_call: TRBV2

cdr3_aa: CATSAPGQGSYEQYF
cdr3_nt: TGTGCCACCAGTGCCCCGGGACAGGGTTCCTACGAGCAGTACTTC
d_call: TRBD1
j_call: TRBJ2-7
v_call: TRBV15

cdr3_aa: CASSIKYGGGGAGELFF
cdr3_nt: TGTGCCAGTAGTATCAAGTACGGAGGAGGCGGCGCCGGGGAGCTGTTTTTT
d_call: NA
j_call: TRBJ2-2
v_call: TRBV19

cdr3_aa: CASSSGQNTGELFF
cdr3_nt: TGTGCCAGCAGCTCCGGACAGAACACCGGGGAGCTGTTTTTT
d_call: NA
j_call: TRBJ2-2
v_call: TRBV7-9

cdr3_aa: CASSEGRGNTEAFF
cdr3_nt: TGTGCCAGCAGTGAGGGCAGGGGGAACACTGAAGCTTTCTTT
d_call: NA
j_call: TRBJ1-1
v_call: TRBV28

cdr3_aa: CASSYAQGFGYTF
cdr3_nt: TGTGCCAGCAGCTACGCCCAGGGGTTTGGCTACACCTTC
d_call: NA
j_call: TRBJ1-2
v_call: TRBV7-8

cdr3_aa: CASSPRVGNLGDTQYF
cdr3_nt: TGTGCCAGCAGCCCGAGGGTCGGGAACCTCGGAGATACGCAGTATTTT
d_call: NA
j_call: TRBJ2-3
v_call: TRBV5-6

cdr3_aa: CSASSGSGANVLTF
cdr3_nt: TGCAGTGCTAGTTCGGGGTCTGGGGCCAACGTCCTGACTTTC
d_call: NA
j_call: TRBJ2-6
v_call: TRBV20-1